The following is a T cell receptor beta chain sequence with its context. Its matching antigen is unknown. This sample is drawn from a study of identical twins. One entry per CDR3 protein, called by TCRdb with MiXCR from the 5' RACE reads. The sample lists some 660,000 distinct CDR3 sequences; under 9% were seen once. Every donor was a healthy Caucasian. V was clipped by 6 bases and J by 6 bases, with 18 bases between them. CDR1 is MNHEY and CDR2 is SVGEGT in the germline V gene. The CDR3 is made up of 14 amino acids. Study conclusions and caveats: Out-of-frame alpha sequences shared by twins showed excess low generation probability. A partial confounding effect on zero-insertion analyses could come from invariant MAIT and iNKT cells.

Another study also made use of these data, one on yellow fever vaccine responses in identical twins.

The source of this sequence is a woman aged 18 to 35 in good health. V and J are TRBV6-2 or TRBV6-3 and TRBJ2-7; maybe TRBD1 (5 bases). Sequenced sample: PBMCs. The CDR3 is CASSPGHVFGEQYF. CDR3 DNA sequence: TGTGCCAGCAGCCCCGGACATGTTTTTGGCGAGCAGTACTTC.